This TCR beta chain was identified in a study of cytomegalovirus exposure and HLA in healthy donors (dated 2017 in TCRdb). With regard to the full study: In an earlier analysis of under 750 of the donors, roughly 300 Gb of sequence data and just under 120 million unique TCR beta sequences from roughly 200 million T cells were reported. About 300 gigabases of sequencing data and some 85 million unique TCR sequences were included in an early release covering roughly 700 HLA-typed donors. Among the approximately 430 genotyped donors, around 81% belonged to the genetic ancestry cluster associated with self-reported Caucasian donors. The aim of the study was to test whether cataloging public T cell receptors could identify signatures of past pathogen exposure. Using immunosequencing, the study profiled T cell repertoires from around 680 subjects and related those repertoires to cytomegalovirus serostatus. In addition to the first cohort of 666 subjects, a separate validation cohort of approximately 130 different subjects was used. To predict cytomegalovirus infection status, the study brought together high-throughput TCR immunosequencing, statistical association of individual TCRs with disease status, and machine learning. A later analysis re-examined previously published TCR beta repertoires from over 500 donors and added high-resolution HLA genotyping to investigate patterns of TCR occurrence. The later analysis used no new phenotypic data to find candidate immune exposures, relying instead on TCR beta sequences and their occurrence across donors. In an earlier analysis of 500 to 650 of the donors, high-throughput TCR beta sequencing was used to judge whether each TCR beta V gene segment behaved as functional or pseudogenic. Donor age, sex, ethnicity and CMV serostatus were collected together with the repertoire data. Genome-wide SNP genotypes for about 55% of the roughly 670 donors were used in a later genetic analysis, which treated that subset as a discovery cohort. Every repertoire in the discovery cohort had been generated on one and the same sequencing platform. HLA typing covered class I and class II loci at four-digit resolution. The number of donors typed differed by locus, with 629-630 for A, B, C, DRB1 and DQB1, around 560 for DQA1, nearly 610 for DPA1, and around 430 for DPB1. Five DR-DQ haplotypes were treated as single units for association and clustering because of strong linkage in the cohort. Among 300 to 500 genotyped donors of the cohort, an average of around 250,000 unique TCR beta nucleotide sequences was sequenced per donor, of which roughly 18% were non-productive.

What the authors observed across the whole study: A further reported finding was that TCR beta sequences accurately predicted the HLA-A and HLA-B alleles for most subjects in the first cohort. The only immune exposure information available for the cohort was CMV serostatus. Correlated functional status among segregating V segments might reflect linkage disequilibrium, but an unknown experimental factor could not be ruled out. In a later analysis, HLA-associated TCR beta chains were found to be more clonally expanded and to have lower generation probabilities than equally common non-associated chains. In this cohort, only TCR beta chains were sequenced, and detectable features were limited by the absence of alpha or paired-chain data. In both the original and validation cohorts, the classifier was reported to diagnose cytomegalovirus status with high specificity and sensitivity. In an earlier analysis of under 600 of the donors, most TCR beta V segments were observed in productive rearrangements about 87% or about 30% of the time, broadly matching IMGT annotations. Strong co-occurrence of HLA alleles, especially DR and DQ, made assigning TCR associations to individual alleles difficult. The authors suggested that the approach could potentially be extended to other disease states and immunological phenotypes. According to a later genetic analysis, donors in an Asian-associated ancestry cluster had fewer N-insertions in productive TCRs than the approximately 670-donor mean. Specific HLA alleles were associated with over 15,000 TCR beta sequences at a false discovery rate of 0.05 in a later analysis. Roughly 17 rarely observed V segments, including chromosome 9 orphons, were excluded from the earlier analysis of just under 600 of the donors because counts were too low. A group of highly shared sequence variants was considered likely to be a technical artifact of the sequencing pipeline. Because the 87-base-pair reads could not distinguish some IMGT-functional V segments, including TRBV6-2 and TRBV6-3, those segments were excluded. In vitro tests confirmed that a few of the cytomegalovirus-associated TCR beta chains recognize cytomegalovirus antigens. According to a later analysis, parvovirus B19, influenza, CMV and Epstein-Barr virus appeared linked to several top co-occurrence clusters. In a later analysis, most CMV-associated TCR beta chains were found to appear HLA-restricted, with HLA associations seemingly driven largely by CMV exposure. HLA typing was unavailable for some donors at each locus, so association tests used only the typed subset. A later analysis found that TCR association rates varied across HLA loci, with DRB1 alleles showing the most associated TCRs and HLA-C alleles the fewest. Most TCR sequences were seen in very few donors, while some public TCRs were found in many individuals. Sequencing depth was assumed to be roughly uniform across donors in the presence/absence analyses, though that assumption may not hold. An association between a missense DCLRE1C variant and V-gene and J-gene trimming of TCR beta chains was found in a later genetic analysis and replicated in an independent cohort. The study listed 164 TCR beta chains as associated with cytomegalovirus.

The method was the immunoSEQ multiplex PCR assay. The multiplex PCR relied on a mix of 60 forward primers for TCR Vbeta segments and 13 reverse primers for TCR Jbeta segments. A multiplex PCR assay on genomic DNA amplified the CDR3 region of rearranged TCR beta genes. On the Illumina HiSeq System, the amplified TCR beta libraries were sequenced as 87-base-pair reads. Turning to the authors' computational methods: Across the 640 or so repertoires, a later analysis counted 80 million or so unique TCR beta chains, some 11 million of which were shared by at least two donors. Raw reads were error-corrected and collapsed into unique sequences by a nearest-neighbor algorithm in which closely related sequences were merged to remove PCR and sequencing errors. CDR3 sequences were aligned to IMGT reference sequences to assign V, D and J gene segments. For a sequence to be retained, a match of at least six nucleotides was required to both a V gene segment and a J gene segment. A rearrangement was called productive if the CDR3 had no stop codons and remained in frame with V and J, and every other rearrangement was called non-productive. CDR3 was defined according to IMGT convention as the region running from the second conserved V-encoded cysteine to the conserved J-encoded phenylalanine. In an earlier analysis of roughly 610 of the donors, sequences lacking an unambiguous match to a single V gene segment were excluded. An earlier analysis of around 600 of the donors classified V segments as functional when productive rearrangements were above 56.7% and as segregating when the standard deviation between donors was above 5%. To diagnose cytomegalovirus status from the catalog of TCR beta chain sequences, a statistical classification framework was built. V and J gene assignment, in a later analysis, came from comparing TCR nucleotide sequences with IMGT/GENE-DB human TR gene sequences. The TCRdist pipeline was used in a later analysis to assign CDR3 sequences and most-parsimonious VDJ recombination scenarios. In a later analysis, each TCR beta chain was defined by its CDR3 amino acid sequence together with its V-gene family, and reads lacking a unique V-gene family were excluded. A later analysis removed several hundred highly shared, low-generation-probability nucleotide sequences to deal with suspected cross-contamination and a sequencing artifact. A later analysis calculated a clonal expansion index for each public chain from normalized within-repertoire ranks of inferred template counts. Generation probabilities in a later analysis came from a VDJ recombination model fitted to out-of-frame rearrangements, and those results were checked against IGoR. A later analysis scored TCR-TCR, TCR-HLA and TCR-CMV co-occurrence with hypergeometric tests, applying a repertoire-size bias correction to TCR pairs. In a later analysis, false discovery rates were estimated by permuting HLA or CMV assignments 20 times. In a later analysis, co-occurring TCRs were grouped using DBSCAN, with TCRdist sequence similarity added in when clustering inside HLA-allele-positive subsets. Co-occurrence clustering excluded repertoires with fewer than 30,000 or more than 120,000 public chains, plus five with anomalous nucleotide sharing. TCRdb provides this immuneACCESS table in a form limited to in-frame rearrangements. Some clones are lacking; in checked studies, under half of them reflect an unresolved V gene, and why the rest are absent is not known. That table gives V, J and clone size, and the DNA gave D and trimming. The sample table lists 150,000 to 180,000 clones, 80% of them with a count of one. The top ten hold 13% of the sample.

In total, more than 500 healthy bone marrow donors made up the cohort. At the time of sampling, all cohort members were nominally healthy, though unrecorded immune exposures were likely present. The donor tested CMV seropositive, placing the donor among the 250 to 300 seropositive members of the cohort. A peripheral blood sample was collected from each donor, and TCR beta sequencing was performed on peripheral blood mononuclear cells. Genomic DNA extraction from the blood cell samples was performed with the Qiagen DNeasy Blood Extraction Kit. Only a few counts were recorded for this clone. What this receptor recognizes is not known. One base away there is no much larger clone; base qualities are not given. CDR1 and CDR2 are drawn from the germline V gene: MNHNS, SASEGT. At the junction V is shortened by 3 bases and J by 6 bases, with 12 bases in between. The CDR3 spans 14 residues, from the cysteine through the phenylalanine. Only the CDR3 part of the read is kept: 42 bases, read in frame from the first base.

The V gene is TRBV6-1 and the J gene is TRBJ1-5, with no confident D gene call. The specimen was PBMCs. The origin of this receptor is a man aged 25 to 45 in good health and CMV-seropositive. The DNA sequence is given as TGTGCCAGCAGTGATTTTGCGGTGGGTCAGCCCCAGCATTTT. Its protein reads: CASSDFAVGQPQHF.